This T cell receptor (beta chain) was found in a study of blood T cells in healthy people across ages. Those donating, healthy Caucasian individuals from Russia, were aged roughly 6 to 95. Peripheral blood, around 10 milliliters per donor, was collected. The total RNA that was extracted per sample amounted to at least 5 micrograms. Germline trimming cut 4 bases from V and 8 bases from J; bases unmatched to any gene: 7. CDR3 size: 14 residues. Next came a second PCR, run for about 7 to 12 cycles, which used a sample-barcoded 5' primer along with a J-beta primer mix. Every single cDNA molecule received a tag from a template-switch adaptor with 12 random nucleotides. TCRdb recomputed calls from the 5' RACE reads with MiXCR, one row per CDR3 protein. This table has about 1,500,000 distinct CDR3 sequences, 28% appearing once.

The rearrangement joins TRBV12-3 or TRBV12-4 to TRBJ1-2; 10 positions match TRBD1. Source material: blood. This clonotype originated in a woman aged 30 to 39 in good health. The CDR3 sequence is CASSYDRGLRGYTF. In DNA form, the CDR3 reads TGTGCCAGCAGTTATGACAGGGGGCTCCGGGGCTACACCTTC.